This T cell receptor (beta chain) was captured by sequencing in a study of cytomegalovirus exposure and HLA in healthy donors (dated by TCRdb to the late 2010s). Study-wide context: According to a later analysis, the 110 or so validation repertoires were produced on the same platform as the 600 to 850 repertoires of the first cohort. The study aimed to test whether signatures of past pathogen exposure could be identified by cataloging public T cell receptors. Along with the approximately 650-subject first cohort, a separate validation cohort of over 90 different subjects was used. To predict cytomegalovirus infection status, the study combined high-throughput TCR immunosequencing, statistical association of individual TCRs with disease status, and machine learning.

Study-wide conclusions, independent of this receptor: The study listed 164 TCR beta chains as associated with cytomegalovirus. A few of the identified cytomegalovirus-associated TCR beta chains were confirmed in vitro to be specific for cytomegalovirus antigens. The validation cohort had no HLA typing available for a later analysis, so co-occurrence within that cohort was assessed over all 120 or so repertoires. Most TCR sequences were observed very rarely across donors, whereas some public TCRs were present in many individuals. According to the authors, the approach could potentially be generalized to other disease states and immunological phenotypes. Cytomegalovirus status was reported to be diagnosed by the classifier with high specificity and sensitivity in both the original and validation cohorts. Of the cluster scores, about 94% were above 0 in a later analysis, which found that TCRs clustered in the first cohort also tended to co-occur in the 95 to 150 validation repertoires.

The library was generated by the immunoSEQ multiplex PCR assay. On the study's bioinformatics: To diagnose cytomegalovirus status from the catalog of TCR beta chain sequences, a statistical classification framework was built. Imported from immuneACCESS, the table was reduced by TCRdb to in-frame sequences with V and J called. These copies leave out some clones; in studies compared against another copy, an unresolved V gene accounts for under half, and the cause of the remainder is not known. Clone size and the V and J calls come from that table; the DNA yielded D and trimming. This sample has over 85,000 clones in its table, and approximately 89% of those were observed once. The ten largest make up 1.5% to 2% of the sample. The germline V gene specifies SGHAT as CDR1 and FQNNGV as CDR2. Including cysteine and phenylalanine, the CDR3 has 13 amino acids. The sequence is cut down to CDR3 DNA, 39 bases in frame from base 1. The junction carries 10 bases between V and J, which are trimmed by 4 bases and 7 bases respectively.

Donors formed part of the validation cohort, which comprised over a hundred subjects and was distinct from the first cohort of several hundred subjects. This clone was recorded once. Its antigen is not yet known. No base qualities exist here, and no much larger clone lies one base off it. Sequenced sample: PBMCs. The TCR was taken from a woman under 30 in good health and CMV-seronegative. The rearranged chain carries TRBV11-2 and TRBJ2-2; TRBD1 is perhaps the D gene, given 5 matching bases. The nucleotide sequence is TGTGCCAGCAGCTGGGGCGTCAGCGGGGAGCTGTTTTTT. Translated, this gives CASSWGVSGELFF.